The 22 T cell receptor beta chains presented below share a single source sample, sequenced in a study of blood T cell repertoires in COVID-19. Sequencing was performed with immunoSEQ multiplex PCR; in TCRdb, only in-frame clones are kept and a portion is missing. Of about 49,000 clones listed, 84% are singletons. Specimen: peripheral blood. The receptors were sampled from a man aged 50 or older with acute or convalescent COVID-19.

The gene calls are TRBV9 and TRBJ2-3; TRBD2 matches at 7 bases. Per germline, CDR1 SGDLS and CDR2 YYNGEE. V lost 2 bases, J lost 0 bases, and 3 bases stayed unmatched. The CDR3 totals 15 residues. CDR3 residues: CASSVREGSTDTQYF. The CDR3 DNA reads TGTGCCAGCAGCGTTAGGGAGGGAAGCACAGATACGCAGTATTTT.

The chain uses TRBV9 and TRBJ2-3; the match to TRBD1 covers 8 bases. Germline V gives CDR1 SGDLS, CDR2 YYNGEE. CDR3 length equals 15 residues. V gave up 5 bases and J gave up 0 bases; unmatched junction bases: 5. CDR3 DNA: TGTGCCAGCAGGCGTCAGGGGGCTAGCACAGATACGCAGTATTTT. Amino acids: CASRRQGASTDTQYF.

This clone was recorded a few times. The chain has TRBV19 and TRBJ1-3; D not resolved. Germline CDR1 is LNHDA and CDR2 is SQIVND (reference sequence). This CDR3 is built from 14 residues. V was clipped by 6 bases and J by 5 bases, with 14 bases between them. The CDR3 DNA sequence: TGTGCCAGTAGCCCGACGCAGGATAGAAACACCATATATTTT. It specifies CASSPTQDRNTIYF.

The DNA for the CDR3 is TGTGCCAGCAATCAGGGTTGGGCGTATGGCTACACCTTC. Translated, it gives CASNQGWAYGYTF. The rearrangement links TRBV6-5 to TRBJ1-2; possible D gene TRBD1, 5 bases. The V end lost 7 bases, the J end lost 5 bases, and 14 bases lay between the germline ends. There are 13 residues in the CDR3. The germline V gene encodes CDR1 MNHEY and CDR2 SVGAGI.

V usage is TRBV30 and J usage is TRBJ1-2; no clear D. This CDR3 contains 16 residues. V lost 3 bases and J 5 bases, leaving 22 bases between the germline ends. Germline CDR1 is GTSNPN and CDR2 is SVGIG (reference sequence). The CDR3 DNA is TGTGCCTGGAGCCTTAGGGAGGATACGGAAGCATATGGCTACACCTTC. Its protein is CAWSLREDTEAYGYTF.

Points on this clone: Its ends do not fully match the called genes, so a read error is possible. V and J are TRBV6-6 and TRBJ1-2; TRBD1 aligns across 7 bases. CDR3 length: 12 residues. The germline V gene has CDR1 MNHNY and CDR2 SVGAGI (reference sequence). The CDR3 DNA sequence: TGTGCCAGCAGTGGGACAGAGTATGGCTACACTTTC. Translated: CASSGTEYGYTF.

This chain uses TRBV6-5 with TRBJ2-3, with 8 bases lining up with TRBD2. The CDR3 sequence is 13 residues long. Per the germline V gene, CDR1 is MNHEY and CDR2 is SVGAGI. The V gene end was trimmed by 6 bases and the J gene end by 6 bases; junction bases not matched to a gene: 5. The CDR3, as DNA: TGTGCCAGCAGAGGAGCGGGAGTGGATACGCAGTATTTT. It specifies CASRGAGVDTQYF.

This sequence joins TRBV11-2 and TRBJ2-7; tentative D call: TRBD1 (6 bases). In germline, CDR1 is SGHAT, CDR2 FQNNGV. V dropped 5 bases and J dropped 2 bases, with 16 bases sitting between them. This CDR3 contains 15 residues. In DNA, the CDR3 is TGTGCCAGCAGCGACCCGGGACAAAGAACCTACGAGCAGTACTTC. Translation gives CASSDPGQRTYEQYF. Full variable domain (outside the CDR3, taken from reference TRBV11-2 and TRBJ2-7): EAGVAQSPRYKIIEKRQSVAFWCNPISGHATLYWYQQILGQGPKLLIQFQNNGVVDDSQLPKDRFSAERLKGVDSTLKIQPAKLEDSAVYLCASSDPGQRTYEQYFGPGTRLTVT.

The gene calls are TRBV11-2 and TRBJ2-3; tentatively, D is TRBD1 (6 bases). The V end lost 4 bases, the J end lost 1 base, and 12 bases lay between the germline ends. Germline assignment: CDR1 SGHAT and CDR2 FQNNGV. The CDR3 totals 15 residues. CDR3 residues: CASSSLRQGTDTQYF. The CDR3 DNA follows: TGTGCCAGCAGCTCCCTTCGACAGGGCACAGATACGCAGTATTTT.

V gene TRBV15 combines with J gene TRBJ2-3; D is ambiguous. Trimming pared 0 bases from V and 2 bases from J, leaving 3 bases between. The CDR3 length is 13 residues. In germline, CDR1 is LNHNV, CDR2 YYDKDF (reference sequence). This CDR3 is CATSRDITDTQYF. In nucleotides, the CDR3 is TGTGCCACCAGCAGAGATATCACAGATACGCAGTATTTT.

The chain has TRBV10-1 and TRBJ2-1; TRBD1 agrees at 7 bases. The CDR3 sequence is 15 residues long. Germline V gene lookup returns CDR1 WNHNN and CDR2 SYGVQD (reference sequence). V gave up 3 bases and J gave up 8 bases; unmatched junction bases: 10. The CDR3: CASSDPGRGRDEQFF. The CDR3 nucleotides are TGCGCCAGCAGTGACCCAGGAAGGGGGCGGGATGAGCAGTTCTTC.

V is TRBV7-2 and J is TRBJ2-3; tentative D call: TRBD2 (6 bases). The germline gives CDR1 SGHTA, CDR2 FQGNSA. V lost 8 bases and J lost 10, with 22 bases in between. The CDR3 extends over 14 amino acids. The CDR3 is CASSGLSPPGSQYF. The CDR3 DNA reads TGTGCCAGCTCCGGACTATCACCACCTGGGTCGCAGTATTTT. The full variable domain, completed using reference TRBV7-2 and TRBJ2-3, is GAGVSQSPSNKVTEKGKDVELRCDPISGHTALYWYRQSLGQGLEFLIYFQGNSAPDKSGLPSDRFSAERTGGSVSTLTIQRTQQEDSAVYLCASSGLSPPGSQYFGPGTRLTVL.

The V gene is TRBV7-9, the J gene TRBJ2-7; the D gene is possibly TRBD1 (5 bases). With 5 bases removed from V and 5 bases from J, the gap between germline ends came to 13 bases. Germline V CDR1 and CDR2: SEHNR, FQNEAQ (reference sequence). The CDR3 contains 13 residues. The CDR3 spells CASSPGHVNEQYF. The CDR3 nucleotides are TGTGCCAGCAGCCCAGGACATGTTAACGAGCAGTACTTC.

V and J are TRBV11-2 and TRBJ2-7; 7 nucleotides match TRBD2. Germline V gives CDR1 SGHAT, CDR2 FQNNGV. Unmatched junction bases numbered 8, after V lost 1 base and J lost 5 bases. This CDR3 is 15 amino acids long. The CDR3 DNA reads TGTGCCAGCAGCTTAGGGCGCGGGAGTCGAAACGAGCAGTACTTC. This encodes CASSLGRGSRNEQYF.

V and J are TRBV4-2 and TRBJ2-7; 9 bases are shared with TRBD1. The V segment lost 1 base and the J segment 0 bases; nucleotides outside the gene matches: 4. Germline V lookup: CDR1 LGHNA, CDR2 YNFKEQ. This CDR3 comprises 16 residues. CDR3 nucleotide sequence: TGTGCCAGCAGCCAAGGAGGGACAGGGAGCTCCTACGAGCAGTACTTC. Protein sequence: CASSQGGTGSSYEQYF.

The chain combines TRBV7-9 with TRBJ2-3; no firm D call. The CDR3 is 14 amino acids. In germline, CDR1 is SEHNR, CDR2 FQNEAQ (reference sequence). The V end was cut by 4 bases, the J end by 4 bases, with 12 bases between. The CDR3 DNA is TGTGCCAGCAGCTCCGATACAGCCCCAGATACGCAGTATTTT. Residues: CASSSDTAPDTQYF. The full variable domain, with the rest looked up from reference TRBV7-9 and TRBJ2-3, is DTGVSQNPRHKITKRGQNVTFRCDPISEHNRLYWYRQTLGQGPEFLTYFQNEAQLEKSRLLSDRFSAERPKGSFSTLEIQRTEQGDSAMYLCASSSDTAPDTQYFGPGTRLTVL.

The chain carries TRBV30 and TRBJ2-3, with 9 bases that match TRBD2. The CDR3 sequence is 15 residues long. V gave up 3 bases and J gave up 3 bases; unmatched junction bases: 7. Germline-derived CDR1 and CDR2 are GTSNPN and SVGIG (reference sequence). CDR3 region: CAWSVSGSLTDTQYF. The CDR3 DNA reads as TGTGCCTGGAGCGTTAGCGGGAGTCTGACAGATACGCAGTATTTT.

The V gene is TRBV7-2, the J gene TRBJ2-3, with D maybe TRBD1 (6 bases). Deletions cut 5 bases from V and 1 base from J, with 10 bases between. Germline V CDR1 and CDR2: SGHTA, FQGNSA. This CDR3 contains 14 residues. Here the CDR3 DNA reads TGTGCCAGCAGCCTGGACAGTCGCACAGATACGCAGTATTTT. Protein sequence: CASSLDSRTDTQYF.

This chain connects TRBV14 to TRBJ1-2; D gene ambiguous. This CDR3 is 15 amino acids long. Trimming removed 1 base at V and 4 bases at J, with 13 bases between. CDR1 is SGHDN, CDR2 FVKESK, per germline. The CDR3 here is CASSQVSGLSYGYTF. The DNA of the CDR3 is TGTGCCAGCAGCCAAGTGTCCGGACTTAGCTATGGCTACACCTTC.

The CDR3 reads CAWSDPRGTFF. The CDR3 coding sequence is TGTGCCTGGAGTGACCCCCGGGGAACTTTCTTT. This chain joins TRBV30 and TRBJ1-1; D gene ambiguous. Trimming stripped 1 base from V and 12 bases from J, with 12 bases between. This CDR3 has 11 residues. From germline, CDR1 is GTSNPN and CDR2 SVGIG (reference sequence).

V and J are TRBV20-1 and TRBJ2-7; TRBD1 aligns across 9 bases. This CDR3 comprises 16 residues. V gave up 3 bases and J gave up 5 bases; unmatched junction bases: 14. CDR1 and CDR2 (germline): DFQATT, SNEGSKA (reference sequence). CDR3 in DNA: TGCAGTGCTAGTTCAACCCGGGGACAGGGTAGCGACGAGCAGTACTTC. It codes for CSASSTRGQGSDEQYF.

The chain carries TRBV5-5 and TRBJ1-2, with 7 bases matching TRBD1. V shed 4 bases and J 4 bases; nucleotides not matched to a gene: 4. The CDR3 runs 13 residues. Germline loops: CDR1 SGHKS, CDR2 YYEKEE (reference sequence). The CDR3 sequence: CASSVDRAYGYTF. In DNA, the CDR3 is TGTGCCAGCAGCGTCGACAGGGCCTATGGCTACACCTTC.